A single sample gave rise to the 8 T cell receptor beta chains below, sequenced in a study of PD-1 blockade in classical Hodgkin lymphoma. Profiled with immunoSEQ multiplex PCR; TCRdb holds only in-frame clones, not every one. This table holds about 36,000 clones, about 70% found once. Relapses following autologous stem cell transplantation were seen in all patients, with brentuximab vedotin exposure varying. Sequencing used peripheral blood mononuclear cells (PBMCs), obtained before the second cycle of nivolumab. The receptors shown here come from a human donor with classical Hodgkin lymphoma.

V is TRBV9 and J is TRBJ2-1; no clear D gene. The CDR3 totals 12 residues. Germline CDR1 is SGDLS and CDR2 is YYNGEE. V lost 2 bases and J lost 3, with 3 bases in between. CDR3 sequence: CASSVHYNEQFF. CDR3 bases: TGTGCCAGCAGCGTGCACTACAATGAGCAGTTCTTC.

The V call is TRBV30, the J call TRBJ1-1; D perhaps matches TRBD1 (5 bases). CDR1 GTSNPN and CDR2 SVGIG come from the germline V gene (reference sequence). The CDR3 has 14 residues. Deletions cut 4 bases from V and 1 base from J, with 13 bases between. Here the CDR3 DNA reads TGTGCCTGGACCCAGGGAGTTTGGAACACTGAAGCTTTCTTT. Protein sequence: CAWTQGVWNTEAFF. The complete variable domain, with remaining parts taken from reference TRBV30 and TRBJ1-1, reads SQTIHQWPATLVQPVGSPLSLECTVEGTSNPNLYWYRQAAGRGLQLLFYSVGIGQISSEVPQNLSASRPQDRQFILSSKKLLLSDSGFYLCAWTQGVWNTEAFFGQGTRLTVV.

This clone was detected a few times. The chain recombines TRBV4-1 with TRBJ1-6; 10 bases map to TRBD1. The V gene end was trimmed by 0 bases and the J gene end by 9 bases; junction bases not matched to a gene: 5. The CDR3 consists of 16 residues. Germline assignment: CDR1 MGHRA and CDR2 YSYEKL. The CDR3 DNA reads TGCGCCAGCAGCCAAGACGCGGGACAGGGGTTTTCACCCCTCCACTTT. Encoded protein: CASSQDAGQGFSPLHF.

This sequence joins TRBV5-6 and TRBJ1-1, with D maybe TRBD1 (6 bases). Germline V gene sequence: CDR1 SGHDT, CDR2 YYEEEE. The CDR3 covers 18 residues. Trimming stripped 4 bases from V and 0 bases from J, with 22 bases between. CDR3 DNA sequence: TGTGCCAGCAGCGGCAACCGGGACATAGGGGCGCTGAACACTGAAGCTTTCTTT. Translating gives CASSGNRDIGALNTEAFF.

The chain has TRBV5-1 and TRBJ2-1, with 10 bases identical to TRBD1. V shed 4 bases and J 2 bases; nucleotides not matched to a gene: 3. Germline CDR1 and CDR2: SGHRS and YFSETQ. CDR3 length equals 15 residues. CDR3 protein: CASSGGTGAYNEQFF. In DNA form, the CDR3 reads TGCGCCAGCAGCGGGGGGACAGGGGCCTACAATGAGCAGTTCTTC.

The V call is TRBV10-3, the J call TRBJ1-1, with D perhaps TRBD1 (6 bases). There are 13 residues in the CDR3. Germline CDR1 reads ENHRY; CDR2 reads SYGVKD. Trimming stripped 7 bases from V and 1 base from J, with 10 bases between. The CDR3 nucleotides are TGTGCCATCACCCCGACAGGGAACACTGAAGCTTTCTTT. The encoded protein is CAITPTGNTEAFF.

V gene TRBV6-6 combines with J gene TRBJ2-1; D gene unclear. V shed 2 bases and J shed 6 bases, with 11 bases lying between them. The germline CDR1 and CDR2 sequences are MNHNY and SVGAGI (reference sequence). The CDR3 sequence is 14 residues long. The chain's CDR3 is CASSYLLSGNEQFF. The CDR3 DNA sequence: TGTGCCAGCAGTTACCTCCTTTCGGGCAATGAGCAGTTCTTC.

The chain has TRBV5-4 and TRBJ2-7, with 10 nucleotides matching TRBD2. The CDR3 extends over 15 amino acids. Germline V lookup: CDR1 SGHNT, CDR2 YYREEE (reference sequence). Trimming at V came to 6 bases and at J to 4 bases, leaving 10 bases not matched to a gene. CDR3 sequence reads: CASTTKREGKYEQYF. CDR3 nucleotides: TGTGCCAGCACCACCAAGCGGGAGGGGAAGTACGAGCAGTACTTC. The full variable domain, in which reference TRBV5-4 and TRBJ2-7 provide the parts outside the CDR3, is ETGVTQSPTHLIKTRGQQVTLRCSSQSGHNTVSWYQQALGQGPQFIFQYYREEENGRGNFPPRFSGLQFPNYSSELNVNALELDDSALYLCASTTKREGKYEQYFGPGTRLTVT.